The 23 T cell receptor beta chains reported below all come from one sample, sequenced in a study of identical twins. TCRdb recomputed calls from the 5' RACE reads with MiXCR, one row per CDR3 protein. The sample lists roughly 540,000 distinct CDR3 sequences, less than 25% seen once, with around 0.9% in the top ten. These same records also appear under a second study, on T cells expressing NK-cell markers.

Sequencing input: CD4+ T cells sorted from blood. The receptors derive from a woman aged 18-29 years in good health.

This clonotype was detected a few times. The chain has TRBV20-1 and TRBJ1-6, with 7 bases fitting TRBD1. Germline V gene lookup returns CDR1 DFQATT and CDR2 SNEGSKA (reference sequence). The CDR3 is made up of 12 amino acids. V lost 6 bases, J lost 7 bases, and 3 bases stayed unmatched. This CDR3 is CSAGGGNSPLHF. CDR3 nucleotides: TGCAGTGCAGGGGGCGGAAATTCACCCCTCCACTTT.

The rearrangement links TRBV14 to TRBJ1-3; 7 nucleotides line up with TRBD1. Trimming cost V 0 bases and J 0 bases; bases outside gene matches: 11. In germline, CDR1 is SGHDN, CDR2 FVKESK. The CDR3 totals 19 residues. The CDR3 coding sequence is TGTGCCAGCAGCCAAGATCTCGGGACAGAACTCATCTCTGGAAACACCATATATTTT. It yields the protein CASSQDLGTELISGNTIYF.

V is TRBV3-1 and J is TRBJ1-5, with D maybe TRBD1 (6 bases). Germline V gene lookup returns CDR1 LGHDT and CDR2 YNNKEL (reference sequence). This CDR3 region has 15 residues. V shed 4 bases and J shed 1 base, with 11 bases lying between them. CDR3 region: CASSRNTGSNQPQHF. CDR3 DNA sequence: TGTGCCAGCAGCCGCAATACAGGGAGCAATCAGCCCCAGCATTTT.

The chain carries TRBV19 and TRBJ2-7, with 10 bases that match TRBD2. This CDR3 is 17 amino acids long. Germline-derived CDR1 and CDR2 are LNHDA and SQIVND (reference sequence). V shed 6 bases, J shed 0 bases, and the junction held 11 bases outside the gene matches. The CDR3 DNA reads TGTGCCAGTAGCCTGGGGGGACTAGCGTTTAGCTCCTACGAGCAGTACTTC. This encodes CASSLGGLAFSSYEQYF.

This clonotype was counted ten times or more. The J gene is TRBJ2-3, the V gene TRBV20-1, with D unresolved. This CDR3 has 12 amino acids. Per the germline V gene, CDR1 is DFQATT and CDR2 is SNEGSKA (reference sequence). Trimming left V 3 bases short and J 0 bases short, with 4 bases between. CDR3 nucleotides: TGCAGTGCTAGTATGAGCACAGATACGCAGTATTTT. Its translation is CSASMSTDTQYF.

The CDR3 loop is CASSQGGGTGGYTF. In nucleotides, the CDR3 is TGTGCCAGCAGCCAAGGAGGAGGGACAGGTGGCTACACCTTC. This chain uses TRBV3-1 with TRBJ1-2; 8 bases agree with TRBD1. Germline V gives CDR1 LGHDT, CDR2 YNNKEL (reference sequence). With 1 base clipped from V and 7 bases from J, the junction kept 5 bases outside the gene matches. CDR3 size: 14 residues.

The chain couples TRBV20-1 to TRBJ1-5; unclear D gene. This CDR3 comprises 14 residues. The V end lost 5 bases, the J end lost 2 bases, and 13 bases lay between the germline ends. Germline-derived CDR1 and CDR2 are DFQATT and SNEGSKA (reference sequence). The CDR3 DNA sequence: TGCAGTGCTCAGGAGGGCCCTCGCAATCAGCCCCAGCATTTT. As protein: CSAQEGPRNQPQHF.

This clonotype was seen many times. This chain links TRBV7-2 with TRBJ2-3, with TRBD2 matching 9 bases. The V segment lost 2 bases and the J segment 4 bases; nucleotides outside the gene matches: 1. The CDR3 spans 14 residues. Germline CDR1 SGHTA, CDR2 FQGNSA. CDR3 bases: TGTGCCAGCAGCTTAAGCGGGAGGCCAGATACGCAGTATTTT. Translated: CASSLSGRPDTQYF.

This clonotype was seen at least ten times. The rearrangement joins TRBV29-1 to TRBJ2-4, with D perhaps TRBD1 (5 bases). Trimming took 4 bases from V and 7 from J, leaving 14 bases between them. In germline, CDR1 is SQVTM, CDR2 ANQGSEA. This CDR3 region has 13 residues. This CDR3 is CSVGARAGNIQYF. CDR3 nucleotides: TGCAGCGTTGGCGCCAGGGCCGGTAACATTCAGTACTTC.

The CDR3 DNA reads as TGTGCCAGCAGCCAAGATCCCCTAGGTTCCATCGAGCAGTTCTTC. It yields the protein CASSQDPLGSIEQFF. The rearrangement links TRBV14 to TRBJ2-1, with D uncertain. The V end lost 0 bases, the J end lost 10 bases, and 16 bases lay between the germline ends. In germline, CDR1 is SGHDN, CDR2 FVKESK. This CDR3 comprises 15 residues.

This clonotype has only a few counts. This chain joins TRBV5-1 and TRBJ2-1; D is perhaps TRBD2 (5 bases). The germline V gene has CDR1 SGHRS and CDR2 YFSETQ. This CDR3 has 14 residues. Trimming stripped 4 bases from V and 7 bases from J, with 15 bases between. Written as DNA, the CDR3 is TGCGCCAGCAGCCAGGACTCCCCCAGGAATGAGCAGTTCTTC. Translation gives CASSQDSPRNEQFF.

Comments on this clonotype: This may be a read error, as it is one base from a much larger clone. The V call is TRBV10-3, the J call TRBJ2-1; 13 bases map to TRBD2. Germline V gene data show CDR1 as ENHRY and CDR2 as SYGVKD. There are 16 residues in the CDR3. CDR3 in amino acids: CTISENGLAGANEQFF. DNA for the CDR3: TGTACCATCAGTGAGAACGGACTAGCGGGAGCCAATGAGCAGTTCTTC.

There are a few counts of this clonotype. This chain links TRBV20-1 with TRBJ2-5, with D possibly being TRBD1 (7 bases). CDR1 and CDR2 (germline): DFQATT, SNEGSKA (reference sequence). This CDR3 region has 14 residues. V lost 6 bases and J lost 3, with 17 bases in between. CDR3 amino acids: CSARGTVNEETQYF. The CDR3 coding sequence is TGCAGTGCCCGGGGGACAGTGAATGAAGAGACCCAGTACTTC.

V and J are TRBV7-9 and TRBJ2-3, with 9 bases lining up with TRBD1. CDR3 length: 16 residues. J gave up 6 bases and V 5 bases, and 12 bases lay outside the gene matches. Germline V lookup: CDR1 SEHNR, CDR2 FQNEAQ (reference sequence). CDR3 protein: CASSLTPGTGRDTQYF. CDR3 coding DNA: TGTGCCAGCAGCCTCACTCCCGGGACAGGGCGGGATACGCAGTATTTT.

The V gene is TRBV29-1, the J gene TRBJ1-1; D not certain. The CDR3 totals 14 residues. Trimming removed 1 base at V and 0 bases at J, with 9 bases between. CDR1 is SQVTM, CDR2 ANQGSEA, per germline. The CDR3 DNA is TGCAGCGTTGAAGTGTGGAGAATGAACACTGAAGCTTTCTTT. This encodes CSVEVWRMNTEAFF.

This clonotype has a count of ten or more. The rearrangement joins TRBV5-1 to TRBJ2-3, with 8 bases identical to TRBD1. CDR1 and CDR2 (germline): SGHRS, YFSETQ. This CDR3 has 14 residues. The V segment lost 7 bases and the J segment 4 bases; nucleotides outside the gene matches: 8. Here the CDR3 DNA reads TGCGCCAGCTCCGGGACAGGCATTCCAGATACGCAGTATTTT. Translation gives CASSGTGIPDTQYF. Full variable domain (remainder filled in from reference TRBV5-1 and TRBJ2-3): KAGVTQTPRYLIKTRGQQVTLSCSPISGHRSVSWYQQTPGQGLQFLFEYFSETQRNKGNFPGRFSGRQFSNSRSEMNVSTLELGDSALYLCASSGTGIPDTQYFGPGTRLTVL.

This clonotype was seen more than once but under ten times. The rearrangement joins TRBV20-1 to TRBJ1-2, with 8 positions matching TRBD1. Trimming at V came to 1 base and at J to 3 bases, leaving 1 base not matched to a gene. Germline V gene data show CDR1 as DFQATT and CDR2 as SNEGSKA (reference sequence). The CDR3 loop spans 13 amino acids. CDR3 region: CSARVTGDYGYTF. The CDR3 DNA reads TGCAGTGCTAGAGTGACAGGGGACTATGGCTACACCTTC.

The V and J genes are TRBV12-3 or TRBV12-4 and TRBJ1-1, with D maybe TRBD1 (5 bases). The CDR3 runs to 13 residues. V gave up 8 bases and J gave up 1 base, with 11 bases separating them. CDR3 amino acids: CASRGGPNTEAFF. In DNA form, the CDR3 reads TGTGCCAGCCGGGGCGGCCCGAACACTGAAGCTTTCTTT.

This clonotype was counted ten times or more. The V and J genes are TRBV2 and TRBJ2-3; 9 bases fit TRBD2. The CDR3 length is 15 residues. Unmatched junction bases numbered 11, after V lost 9 bases and J lost 4 bases. From germline, CDR1 is SNHLY and CDR2 FYNNEI. The CDR3 DNA sequence: TGTGCCAGTGTTCCCGGGACTAGCATCGCAGATACGCAGTATTTT. It yields the protein CASVPGTSIADTQYF.

The V and J genes are TRBV20-1 and TRBJ1-1; the D gene is possibly TRBD1 (5 bases). V dropped 6 bases and J dropped 2 bases, with 13 bases sitting between them. Germline lookup yields CDR1 DFQATT and CDR2 SNEGSKA (reference sequence). The CDR3 runs to 13 residues. Here the CDR3 reads CSALGRTNTEAFF. The CDR3 DNA follows: TGCAGTGCCCTGGGACGGACAAACACTGAAGCTTTCTTT.

V gene TRBV12-3 or TRBV12-4 combines with J gene TRBJ1-5, with D maybe TRBD1 (5 bases). The ends were cut back, 8 bases at V and 6 bases at J, with 17 bases in the middle. The CDR3 runs 14 residues. In DNA form, the CDR3 reads TGTGCCAGCTTCTTGGACGGGGGGTTTCAGCCCCAGCATTTT. This translates into CASFLDGGFQPQHF.

This clonotype came up a few times. V is TRBV2 and J is TRBJ2-2; TRBD1 might be the D (5 bases). The CDR3 consists of 14 residues. Germline V lookup: CDR1 SNHLY, CDR2 FYNNEI. V shed 2 bases and J shed 7 bases, with 11 bases lying between them. CDR3 DNA: TGTGCCAGCAGTGAAACCAGGGTGGACGGGGAGCTGTTTTTT. This translates into CASSETRVDGELFF.

The gene calls are TRBV20-1 and TRBJ1-2; unclear D gene. The CDR3 contains 16 residues. CDR1 DFQATT and CDR2 SNEGSKA come from the germline V gene (reference sequence). V dropped 3 bases and J dropped 2 bases, with 19 bases sitting between them. This chain's CDR3 is CSASGIGPALNYGYTF. The CDR3 DNA reads TGCAGTGCTAGCGGGATTGGACCAGCCCTAAACTATGGCTACACCTTC.